These 25 T cell receptor beta chains were all obtained from the same sample, sequenced in a study of T cell repertoires in cytomegalovirus infection. Each CDR3 protein is one row after TCRdb ran MiXCR on the reads. The sample shows approximately 750,000 distinct CDR3 sequences, approximately 40% of them seen only once. Sequenced: PBMCs. The receptors shown here come from a human donor in good health (CMV status not recorded). Some clones in this sample may be carry-over from other donors' samples.

This chain links TRBV27 with TRBJ1-1; 9 bases line up with TRBD1. V trimming: 4 bases; J trimming: 5 bases; junction bases outside the gene matches: 5. This CDR3 contains 14 residues. Germline V CDR1 and CDR2: MNHEY, SMNVEV (reference sequence). CDR3 sequence: CASSWGQGHTEAFF. The DNA of the CDR3 is TGTGCCAGCAGTTGGGGACAGGGTCATACTGAAGCTTTCTTT.

This clonotype was found many times. The chain carries TRBV7-3 and TRBJ2-1; the match to TRBD2 covers 10 bases. The germline CDR1 and CDR2 sequences are SGHTA and FQGTGA. The CDR3 has 16 residues. Trimming removed 5 bases from V and 2 bases from J; junction bases left unmatched: 6. The CDR3 loop reads CASSPSSGGTYNEQFF. The CDR3 DNA follows: TGTGCCAGCAGCCCTAGTAGCGGGGGGACCTACAATGAGCAGTTCTTC.

The CDR3 nucleotides are TGTGCCAGCAGCCAAGGGGCACCGGGGTTTCAGTACTTC. This sequence encodes CASSQGAPGFQYF. V and J are TRBV3-1 and TRBJ2-4; tentative D call: TRBD2 (5 bases). CDR3 length: 13 residues. Germline CDR1 and CDR2: LGHDT and YNNKEL (reference sequence). The V and J ends lost 1 base and 11 bases respectively, with 12 bases between them.

This clonotype appeared many times. The chain carries TRBV28 and TRBJ2-2, with 8 bases matching TRBD1. This CDR3 has 14 amino acids. V was clipped by 4 bases and J by 6 bases; unmatched bases: 4. Germline CDR1 is MDHEN and CDR2 is SYDVKM. The DNA of the CDR3 is TGTGCCAGCAGTTGGACAGGGAAGGCCGGGGAGCTGTTTTTT. Protein: CASSWTGKAGELFF. Combining the CDR3 with reference TRBV28 and TRBJ2-2 gives the whole variable domain DVKVTQSSRYLVKRTGEKVFLECVQDMDHENMFWYRQDPGLGLRLIYFSYDVKMKEKGDIPEGYSVSREKKERFSLILESASTNQTSMYLCASSWTGKAGELFFGEGSRLTVL.

J is TRBJ2-3 and V is TRBV12-3 or TRBV12-4; the D gene is possibly TRBD2 (5 bases). CDR3 length: 15 amino acids. V lost 6 bases, J lost 1 base, and 14 bases lay in between. In nucleotides, the CDR3 is TGTGCCAGCAGAGTTAGCGTTGGCGGCACAGATACGCAGTATTTT. Protein sequence: CASRVSVGGTDTQYF.

The gene calls are TRBV19 and TRBJ1-5, with D tentatively TRBD1 (5 bases). Germline CDR1 reads LNHDA; CDR2 reads SQIVND (reference sequence). The CDR3 is 15 residues long. V gave up 2 bases and J gave up 0 bases, with 8 bases separating them. The CDR3 region has the DNA TGTGCCAGTAGTATATCGGGGGTTAGCAATCAGCCCCAGCATTTT. Its translation is CASSISGVSNQPQHF.

The V call is TRBV4-1, the J call TRBJ1-1; 10 nucleotides agree with TRBD1. CDR3 length equals 14 residues. V shed 7 bases, J shed 5 bases, and the junction held 7 bases outside the gene matches. CDR1 is MGHRA and CDR2 is YSYEKL in the germline V gene. Written as DNA, the CDR3 is TGCGCCAGCAAACCGACAGGGGGCATTACTGAAGCTTTCTTT. Translation gives CASKPTGGITEAFF.

For the CDR3, the DNA is TGTGCCAGCAGTGAAGGTCGGGACAGGGTCGAAAAACTGTTTTTT. This gives the protein CASSEGRDRVEKLFF. V gene TRBV2 combines with J gene TRBJ1-4; 9 nucleotides align to TRBD1. With 1 base clipped from V and 8 bases from J, the junction kept 5 bases outside the gene matches. The CDR3 runs 15 residues. Germline V gives CDR1 SNHLY, CDR2 FYNNEI.

This clonotype showed up many times. This chain connects TRBV15 to TRBJ2-5; D may correspond to TRBD1 or TRBD2 (5 bases each). The germline gives CDR1 LNHNV, CDR2 YYDKDF (reference sequence). The CDR3 length is 15 residues. Trimming removed 0 bases from V and 5 bases from J, with 13 bases in between. CDR3 region: CATSRDLRGAETQYF. CDR3 sequence (DNA): TGTGCCACCAGCAGAGACCTTCGGGGCGCTGAGACCCAGTACTTC. Using reference TRBV15 and TRBJ2-5 for the parts outside the CDR3, the full variable domain is DAMVIQNPRYQVTQFGKPVTLSCSQTLNHNVMYWYQQKSSQAPKLLFHYYDKDFNNEADTPDNFQSRRPNTSFCFLDIRSPGLGDTAMYLCATSRDLRGAETQYFGPGTRLLVL.

V is TRBV27 and J is TRBJ1-5; D might be TRBD1 (6 bases). Per the germline V gene, CDR1 is MNHEY and CDR2 is SMNVEV (reference sequence). V was cut by 0 bases and J by 5 bases, with 14 bases left in between. There are 16 residues in the CDR3. CDR3 sequence reads: CASSLSAGAYYQPQHF. The CDR3 region has the DNA TGTGCCAGCAGTTTATCGGCAGGGGCGTACTATCAGCCCCAGCATTTT.

This clonotype came up many times. The chain couples TRBV28 to TRBJ2-1; D uncertain. Germline assignment: CDR1 MDHEN and CDR2 SYDVKM. With 11 bases removed from V and 0 bases from J, the gap between germline ends came to 11 bases. CDR3 length: 13 amino acids. CDR3 bases: TGTGCCGGACGAACCAGCTCCTACAATGAGCAGTTCTTC. It yields the protein CAGRTSSYNEQFF.

V and J are TRBV4-1 and TRBJ1-2; D gene ambiguous. V lost 1 base and J 7 bases, leaving 13 bases between the germline ends. This CDR3 region has 14 residues. The germline gives CDR1 MGHRA, CDR2 YSYEKL. CDR3 sequence: CASSQGEGNRGYTF. The DNA of the CDR3 is TGCGCCAGCAGCCAAGGCGAGGGCAATCGTGGCTACACCTTC.

The V call is TRBV28, the J call TRBJ2-7; D is perhaps TRBD1 or TRBD2 (6 bases each). The CDR3 loop spans 17 amino acids. V lost 4 bases and J lost 0, with 19 bases in between. The germline V gene has CDR1 MDHEN and CDR2 SYDVKM. CDR3 sequence (DNA): TGTGCCAGCAGTTACAAGATACAGGGACTGAGCTCCTACGAGCAGTACTTC. Translated: CASSYKIQGLSSYEQYF.

The V call is TRBV20-1, the J call TRBJ1-1, with TRBD1 as a possible D gene (5 bases). CDR1 DFQATT and CDR2 SNEGSKA come from the germline V gene (reference sequence). The CDR3 covers 14 residues. Trimming shortened V by 1 base and J by 5 bases, and 14 bases separated the two germline ends. The CDR3: CSARVAGLMTEAFF. Written as DNA, the CDR3 is TGCAGTGCTAGAGTGGCGGGGCTAATGACTGAAGCTTTCTTT.

CDR3 in amino acids: CASGTSVDEQFF. CDR3 in DNA: TGTGCCAGCGGGACTAGCGTGGATGAGCAGTTCTTC. This chain uses TRBV12-3 or TRBV12-4 with TRBJ2-1; 10 nucleotides align to TRBD2. With V trimmed by 8 bases and J by 8 bases, 3 bases remained unmatched. CDR3 length equals 12 residues.

This clonotype was counted between two and nine times. The gene calls are TRBV7-2 and TRBJ2-3, with D perhaps TRBD2 (5 bases). Germline V gives CDR1 SGHTA, CDR2 FQGNSA. V gave up 1 base and J gave up 8 bases, with 16 bases separating them. CDR3 length: 15 residues. CDR3: CASSLEGPPAGTQYF. The CDR3 DNA follows: TGTGCCAGCAGCTTAGAAGGGCCTCCGGCGGGTACGCAGTATTTT.

This clonotype showed up many times. The chain is built from TRBV11-2 and TRBJ2-1, with TRBD2 matching 9 bases. This CDR3 is 16 amino acids long. The junction had 6 bases not matched to a gene; V was cut back by 3 bases and J by 3 bases. Germline CDR1 and CDR2: SGHAT and FQNNGV. This chain's CDR3 is CASSFAAGGHYNEQFF. The CDR3 nucleotides are TGTGCCAGCAGCTTCGCAGCGGGGGGACACTACAATGAGCAGTTCTTC. Looking up the rest from reference TRBV11-2 and TRBJ2-1 gives the full variable domain: EAGVAQSPRYKIIEKRQSVAFWCNPISGHATLYWYQQILGQGPKLLIQFQNNGVVDDSQLPKDRFSAERLKGVDSTLKIQPAKLEDSAVYLCASSFAAGGHYNEQFFGPGTRLTVL.

This chain's CDR3 is CSVVKRPYEQYF. DNA of the CDR3: TGCAGCGTTGTAAAGAGGCCCTACGAGCAGTACTTC. J is TRBJ2-7 and V is TRBV29-1; no clear D. V lost 4 bases, J lost 2 bases, and 9 bases lay in between. Germline CDR1 and CDR2: SQVTM and ANQGSEA. CDR3 length: 12 amino acids.

The rearrangement uses TRBV12-3 or TRBV12-4 and TRBJ1-2; D might be TRBD1 (5 bases). The CDR3 has 14 amino acids. V was clipped by 8 bases and J by 1 base, with 14 bases between them. The CDR3 is CASDGDGINYGYTF. The DNA of the CDR3 is TGTGCCAGCGACGGGGACGGAATTAACTATGGCTACACCTTC.

This clonotype was counted a few times. This chain joins TRBV7-3 and TRBJ2-3; 8 bases are shared with TRBD2. This CDR3 has 15 residues. V lost 2 bases, J lost 5 bases, and 6 bases stayed unmatched. CDR1 and CDR2 (germline): SGHTA, FQGTGA. The CDR3 DNA reads TGTGCCAGCAGCTTAGTCGGGGGGGCCAAAGATACGCAGTATTTT. Translating it yields CASSLVGGAKDTQYF.

The chain has TRBV12-3 or TRBV12-4 and TRBJ1-5; weak D call: TRBD1 (6 bases). Trimming cost V 7 bases and J 5 bases, with 12 bases left between them. The CDR3 spans 13 residues. The CDR3 region has the DNA TGTGCCAGCAAACGGGACATACATCAGCCCCAGCATTTT. Translation: CASKRDIHQPQHF.

On this clonotype itself: At one end the junction does not follow the germline gene, possibly because of a read error. The gene calls are TRBV18 and TRBJ2-3; TRBD2 matches 7 bases. This CDR3 is built from 17 residues. CDR1 is KGHSH and CDR2 is LQKENI in the germline V gene. CDR3 sequence: CASSPRLAETSTDTQYF. CDR3 sequence (DNA): TGTGCCAGCTCCCCACGACTAGCCGAAACTAGCACAGATACGCAGTATTTT.

This clonotype has just a few counts. The V call is TRBV6-6, the J call TRBJ1-3, with no clear D. Deletions cut 2 bases from V and 3 bases from J, with 11 bases between. The germline V gene encodes CDR1 MNHNY and CDR2 SVGAGI (reference sequence). This CDR3 has 15 residues. CDR3 DNA sequence: TGTGCCAGCAGTTACGACGCGGACGATGGAAACACCATATATTTT. It is translated as CASSYDADDGNTIYF.

The rearrangement links TRBV7-8 to TRBJ1-5; TRBD1 aligns across 9 bases. The length of the CDR3 is 19 residues. The J segment lost 6 bases and the V segment lost 2 bases, leaving 17 bases of the junction unmatched. Germline-derived CDR1 and CDR2 are SGHVS and FQNEAQ. The CDR3, as DNA: TGTGCCAGCAGCTTACGTCCGGGACAGGGTAGAGGGGCTGGTCAGCCCCAGCATTTT. Protein sequence: CASSLRPGQGRGAGQPQHF.

This chain links TRBV4-2 with TRBJ2-3, with D unresolved. This CDR3 region has 14 residues. The germline CDR1 and CDR2 sequences are LGHNA and YNFKEQ. Trimming removed 0 bases at V and 2 bases at J, with 6 bases between. The CDR3 DNA follows: TGTGCCAGCAGCCAAGAGAGACACACAGATACGCAGTATTTT. Protein sequence: CASSQERHTDTQYF.